This TCR beta chain was documented in a study of Graves' ophthalmopathy and Graves' hyperthyroidism. Fresh peripheral blood (about 9 ml) yielded the PBMCs. RNA transcripts provided the template for amplifying TCR beta CDR3 regions. First-round RT-PCR with HTBI primers preceded a second-round multiplex PCR. TCRdb re-derived calls from the multiplex PCR reads in MiXCR, one entry per CDR3 protein. The sample contains roughly 700,000 distinct CDR3 sequences, around 40% of which appear only once. The specimen was peripheral blood. The source of this sequence is an adult man with Graves' ophthalmopathy.

CDR3 protein: CASSLASTGGSPLHF. The CDR3 DNA follows: TGTGCCAGCAGCTTGGCCTCAACAGGGGGCTCACCCCTCCACTTT. J is TRBJ1-6 and V is TRBV5-6; 9 nucleotides line up with TRBD1. The V gene's germline CDR1 is SGHDT and CDR2 YYEEEE. The CDR3 covers 15 residues. The J segment lost 10 bases and the V segment lost 0 bases, leaving 5 bases of the junction unmatched.